The 9 T cell receptor beta chains below were found in one sample sequenced in a study of T cell repertoires in cytomegalovirus infection. From the reads, TCRdb called clonotypes with MiXCR, one entry per CDR3 protein. The repertoire holds roughly 310,000 distinct CDR3 sequences, with 15% to 20% as singletons. The sequenced sample consisted of PBMCs. Receptor source: a human donor in good health (CMV status not recorded). Some clones in this sample may be carry-over from other donors' samples.

This clonotype occurred a few times. This chain uses TRBV7-9 with TRBJ1-4; perhaps TRBD1 as D (5 bases). The V end lost 4 bases, the J end lost 5 bases, and 14 bases lay between the germline ends. The CDR3 is 15 residues long. CDR1 and CDR2 from the germline V gene are SEHNR and FQNEAQ (reference sequence). CDR3 bases: TGTGCCAGCAGCTCGTGGGAGGGACCGAATGAAAAACTGTTTTTT. Its translation: CASSSWEGPNEKLFF.

On this clonotype itself: A much more abundant neighbour one base away suggests this may be a read error. The gene calls are TRBV6-2 or TRBV6-3 and TRBJ2-3; weak D call: TRBD1 (6 bases). Germline V gives CDR1 MNHEY, CDR2 SVGEGT. This CDR3 is 14 amino acids long. CDR3 region: CTSSPGQRRDTQYF. The CDR3 DNA sequence: TGTACCAGCAGCCCCGGACAGCGGAGGGATACGCAGTATTTT.

The chain carries TRBV20-1 and TRBJ2-7, with 8 bases fitting TRBD1. The CDR3 is 14 amino acids. With V trimmed by 4 bases and J by 3 bases, 8 bases remained unmatched. Looked up from germline, CDR1 is DFQATT and CDR2 is SNEGSKA (reference sequence). CDR3 sequence: CSAIPPGQDYEQYF. The CDR3, as DNA: TGCAGTGCTATACCACCGGGACAGGACTACGAGCAGTACTTC.

This clonotype was seen a few times. CDR3 protein: CASSPRNRRSGELFF. The CDR3 coding sequence is TGTGCCAGCAGTCCTAGGAACAGGAGATCCGGGGAGCTGTTTTTT. The chain employs TRBV12-3 or TRBV12-4 and TRBJ2-2; D is perhaps TRBD1 (5 bases). The CDR3 consists of 15 residues. Trimming pared 5 bases from V and 6 bases from J, leaving 16 bases between.

The chain joins TRBV4-1 to TRBJ2-7; weak D call: TRBD1 (5 bases). Between the trimmed V and J ends, which lost 3 bases and 6 bases, there was a span of 12 bases. The CDR3 spans 13 residues. Germline V CDR1 and CDR2: MGHRA, YSYEKL. In DNA, the CDR3 is TGCGCCAGCAGCCAGGGGCACCTTGGCGAGCAGTACTTC. This translates into CASSQGHLGEQYF.

A note on this clonotype: A clone one base away is much larger, so this may be a read error. This rearrangement joins TRBV7-6 to TRBJ2-5, with 11 bases that match TRBD2. The germline V gene has CDR1 SGHVS and CDR2 FNYEAQ. The junction had 5 bases not matched to a gene; V was cut back by 5 bases and J by 3 bases. The CDR3 sequence is 15 residues long. CDR3 bases: TGTGCCAGCAGCCCTCCGGGACTAGCGGAAGAGACCCAGTACTTC. Its translation: CASSPPGLAEETQYF.

The chain recombines TRBV4-2 with TRBJ1-5, with 7 bases aligning to TRBD1. V shed 1 base, J shed 1 base, and the junction held 10 bases outside the gene matches. Germline V lookup: CDR1 LGHNA, CDR2 YNFKEQ. This CDR3 is built from 18 residues. The CDR3 loop is CASSQGPRGWWSNQPQHF. The CDR3 coding sequence is TGTGCCAGCAGCCAAGGACCCAGGGGGTGGTGGAGCAATCAGCCCCAGCATTTT.

The chain couples TRBV20-1 to TRBJ2-1; the match to TRBD2 covers 8 bases. Per the germline V gene, CDR1 is DFQATT and CDR2 is SNEGSKA (reference sequence). The ends lost 0 bases at V and 2 bases at J; junction bases unmatched: 12. CDR3 length: 18 amino acids. Here the CDR3 DNA reads TGCAGTGCTAGAGATTGGCGGGGGGAAGGTTTGGCCTACAATGAGCAGTTCTTC. Encoded protein: CSARDWRGEGLAYNEQFF.

The CDR3 loop reads CASSPTGVDNEQFF. For the CDR3, the DNA is TGTGCCAGCAGTCCGACAGGGGTAGACAATGAGCAGTTCTTC. The J gene is TRBJ2-1, the V gene TRBV7-9; 8 nucleotides agree with TRBD1. Germline CDR1 and CDR2: SEHNR and FQNEAQ (reference sequence). With V trimmed by 6 bases and J by 5 bases, 6 bases remained unmatched. The CDR3 consists of 14 residues.